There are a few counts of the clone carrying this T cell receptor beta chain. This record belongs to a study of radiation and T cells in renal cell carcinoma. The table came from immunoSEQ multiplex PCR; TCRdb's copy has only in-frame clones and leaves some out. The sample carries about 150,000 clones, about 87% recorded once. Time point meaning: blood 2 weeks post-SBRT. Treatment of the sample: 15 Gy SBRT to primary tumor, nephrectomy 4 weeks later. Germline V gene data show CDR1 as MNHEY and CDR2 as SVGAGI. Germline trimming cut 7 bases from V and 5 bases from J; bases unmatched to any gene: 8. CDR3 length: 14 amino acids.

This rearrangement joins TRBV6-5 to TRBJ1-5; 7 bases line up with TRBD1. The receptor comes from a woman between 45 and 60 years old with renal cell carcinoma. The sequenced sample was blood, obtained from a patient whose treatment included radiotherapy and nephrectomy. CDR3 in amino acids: CASKLTGDHQPQHF. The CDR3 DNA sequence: TGTGCCAGCAAATTAACAGGGGACCATCAGCCCCAGCATTTT.